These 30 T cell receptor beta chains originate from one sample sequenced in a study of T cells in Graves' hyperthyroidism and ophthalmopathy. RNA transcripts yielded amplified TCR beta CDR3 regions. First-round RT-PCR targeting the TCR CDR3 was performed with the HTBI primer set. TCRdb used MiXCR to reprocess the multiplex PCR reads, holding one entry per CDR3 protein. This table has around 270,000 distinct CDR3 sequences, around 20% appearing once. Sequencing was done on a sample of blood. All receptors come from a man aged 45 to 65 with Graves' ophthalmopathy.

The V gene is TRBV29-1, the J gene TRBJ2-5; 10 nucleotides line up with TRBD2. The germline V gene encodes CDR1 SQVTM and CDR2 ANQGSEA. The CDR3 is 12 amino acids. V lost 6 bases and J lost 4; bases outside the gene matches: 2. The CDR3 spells CSVRLAGETQYF. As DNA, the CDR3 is TGCAGCGTACGACTAGCGGGAGAGACCCAGTACTTC.

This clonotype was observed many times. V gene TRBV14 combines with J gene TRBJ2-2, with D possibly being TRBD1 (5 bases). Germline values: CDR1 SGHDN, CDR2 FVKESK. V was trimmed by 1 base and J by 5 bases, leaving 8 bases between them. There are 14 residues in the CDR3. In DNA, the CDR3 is TGTGCCAGCAGCCAAGGAAGACAGACCGGGGAGCTGTTTTTT. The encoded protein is CASSQGRQTGELFF.

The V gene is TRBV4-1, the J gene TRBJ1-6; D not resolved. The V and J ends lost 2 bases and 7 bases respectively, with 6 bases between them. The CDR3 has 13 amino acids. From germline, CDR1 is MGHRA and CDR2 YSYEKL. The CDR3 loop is CASSQLRNSPLHF. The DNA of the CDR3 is TGCGCCAGCAGCCAACTAAGGAATTCACCCCTCCACTTT.

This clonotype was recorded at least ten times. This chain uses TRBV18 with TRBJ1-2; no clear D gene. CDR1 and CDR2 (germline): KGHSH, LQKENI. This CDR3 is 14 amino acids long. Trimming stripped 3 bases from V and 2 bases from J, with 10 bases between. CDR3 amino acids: CASSPAGDNYGYTF. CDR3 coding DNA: TGTGCCAGCTCACCGGCCGGAGACAACTATGGCTACACCTTC.

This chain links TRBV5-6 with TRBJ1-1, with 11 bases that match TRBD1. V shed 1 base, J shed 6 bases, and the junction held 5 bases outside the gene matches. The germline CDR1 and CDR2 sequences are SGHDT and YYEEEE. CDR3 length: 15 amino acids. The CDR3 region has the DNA TGTGCCAGCAGCTTGTTGGGGACAGGGGGACCTGAAGCTTTCTTT. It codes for CASSLLGTGGPEAFF. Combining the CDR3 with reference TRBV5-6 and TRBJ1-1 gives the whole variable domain DAGVTQSPTHLIKTRGQQVTLRCSPKSGHDTVSWYQQALGQGPQFIFQYYEEEERQRGNFPDRFSGHQFPNYSSELNVNALLLGDSALYLCASSLLGTGGPEAFFGQGTRLTVV.

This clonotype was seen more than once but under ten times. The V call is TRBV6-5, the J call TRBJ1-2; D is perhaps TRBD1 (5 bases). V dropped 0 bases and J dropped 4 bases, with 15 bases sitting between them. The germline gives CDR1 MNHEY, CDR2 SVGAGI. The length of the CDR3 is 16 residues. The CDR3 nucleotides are TGTGCCAGCAGTTACTCCAATTCCTTTGGGGCCTATGGCTACACCTTC. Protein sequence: CASSYSNSFGAYGYTF.

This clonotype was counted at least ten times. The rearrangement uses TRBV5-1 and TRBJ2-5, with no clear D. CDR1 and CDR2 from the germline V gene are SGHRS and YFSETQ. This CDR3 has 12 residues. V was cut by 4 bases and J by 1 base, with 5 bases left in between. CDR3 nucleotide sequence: TGCGCCAGCAGCCGAGCCCAAGAGACCCAGTACTTC. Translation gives CASSRAQETQYF.

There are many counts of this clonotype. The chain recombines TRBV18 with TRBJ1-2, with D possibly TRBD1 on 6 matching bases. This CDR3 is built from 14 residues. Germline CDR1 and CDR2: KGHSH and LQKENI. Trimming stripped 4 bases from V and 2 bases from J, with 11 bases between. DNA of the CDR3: TGTGCCAGCTCACAACGACAGGCGAACTATGGCTACACCTTC. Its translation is CASSQRQANYGYTF.

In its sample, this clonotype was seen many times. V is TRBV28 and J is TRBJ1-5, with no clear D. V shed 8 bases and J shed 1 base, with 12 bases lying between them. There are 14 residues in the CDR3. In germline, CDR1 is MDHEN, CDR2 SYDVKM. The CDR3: CASRGVESNQPQHF. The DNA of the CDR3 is TGTGCCAGCCGCGGGGTCGAGAGCAATCAGCCCCAGCATTTT.

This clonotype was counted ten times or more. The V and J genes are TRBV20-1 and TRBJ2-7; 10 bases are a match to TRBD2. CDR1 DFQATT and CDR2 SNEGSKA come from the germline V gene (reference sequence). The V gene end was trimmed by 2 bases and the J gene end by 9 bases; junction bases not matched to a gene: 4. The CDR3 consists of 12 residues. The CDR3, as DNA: TGCAGTGCTAGACTAGCGGGAGTAGTGCAGTACTTC. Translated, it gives CSARLAGVVQYF.

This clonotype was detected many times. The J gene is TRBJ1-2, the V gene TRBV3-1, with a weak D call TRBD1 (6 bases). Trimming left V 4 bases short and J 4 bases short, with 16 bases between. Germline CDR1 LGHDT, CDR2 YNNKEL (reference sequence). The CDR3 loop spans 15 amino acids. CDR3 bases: TGTGCCAGCAGCCCACGGGACACGGGCCGCTATGGCTACACCTTC. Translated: CASSPRDTGRYGYTF. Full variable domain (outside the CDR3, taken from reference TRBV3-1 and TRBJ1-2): DTAVSQTPKYLVTQMGNDKSIKCEQNLGHDTMYWYKQDSKKFLKIMFSYNNKELIINETVPNRFSPKSPDKAHLNLHINSLELGDSAVYFCASSPRDTGRYGYTFGSGTRLTVV.

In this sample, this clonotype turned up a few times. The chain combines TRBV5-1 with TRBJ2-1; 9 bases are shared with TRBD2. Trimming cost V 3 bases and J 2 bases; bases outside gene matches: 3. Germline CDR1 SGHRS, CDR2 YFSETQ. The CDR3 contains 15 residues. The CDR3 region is CASSSLAGTYNEQFF. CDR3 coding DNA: TGCGCCAGCAGCTCCCTAGCGGGGACCTACAATGAGCAGTTCTTC.

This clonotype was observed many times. CDR3 in amino acids: CSVVGLAESTDTQYF. The CDR3 DNA follows: TGCAGCGTTGTCGGACTAGCGGAGAGCACAGATACGCAGTATTTT. V gene TRBV29-1 combines with J gene TRBJ2-3; 10 positions match TRBD2. Germline CDR1 is SQVTM and CDR2 is ANQGSEA. After removal of 4 bases from V and 0 bases from J, the junction contained 4 bases not matched to a gene. The CDR3 is made up of 15 amino acids.

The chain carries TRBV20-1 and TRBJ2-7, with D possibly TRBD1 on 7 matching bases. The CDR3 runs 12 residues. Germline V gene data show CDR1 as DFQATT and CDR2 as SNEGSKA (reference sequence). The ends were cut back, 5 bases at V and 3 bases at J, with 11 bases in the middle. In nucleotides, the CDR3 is TGCAGTGCTGCGGGACAGAGCTACGAGCAGTACTTC. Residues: CSAAGQSYEQYF.

CDR3 sequence (DNA): TGTGCCAGCGGGCCCGGGACAGGGGGCGGCGGTCAATTAGCCAAAAACATTCAGTACTTC. It is translated as CASGPGTGGGGQLAKNIQYF. The chain is built from TRBV6-2 or TRBV6-3 and TRBJ2-4, with 12 bases aligning to TRBD1. This CDR3 comprises 20 residues. In germline, CDR1 is MNHEY, CDR2 SVGEGT. Losses at the gene ends were 8 bases for V and 0 bases for J; bases not matched to a gene: 17.

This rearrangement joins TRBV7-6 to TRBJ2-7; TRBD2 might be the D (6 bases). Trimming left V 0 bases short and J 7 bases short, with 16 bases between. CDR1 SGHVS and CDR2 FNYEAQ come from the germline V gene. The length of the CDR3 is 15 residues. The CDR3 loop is CASSLAPGPGGEQYF. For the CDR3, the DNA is TGTGCCAGCAGCTTAGCCCCGGGGCCAGGAGGGGAGCAGTACTTC.

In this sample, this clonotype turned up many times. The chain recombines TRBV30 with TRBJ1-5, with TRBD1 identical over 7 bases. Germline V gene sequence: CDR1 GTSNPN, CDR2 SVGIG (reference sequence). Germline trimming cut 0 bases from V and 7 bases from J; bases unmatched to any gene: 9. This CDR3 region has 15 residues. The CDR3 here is CAWSVFPGGNQPQHF. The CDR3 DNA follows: TGTGCCTGGAGTGTATTCCCAGGGGGAAACCAGCCCCAGCATTTT.

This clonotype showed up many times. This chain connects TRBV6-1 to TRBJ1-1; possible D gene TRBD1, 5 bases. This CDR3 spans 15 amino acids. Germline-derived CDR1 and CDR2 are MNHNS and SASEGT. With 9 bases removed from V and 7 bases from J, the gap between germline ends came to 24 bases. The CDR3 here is CASKGLRERFREAFF. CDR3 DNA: TGTGCCAGTAAGGGGCTCCGGGAGAGGTTTCGTGAAGCTTTCTTT.

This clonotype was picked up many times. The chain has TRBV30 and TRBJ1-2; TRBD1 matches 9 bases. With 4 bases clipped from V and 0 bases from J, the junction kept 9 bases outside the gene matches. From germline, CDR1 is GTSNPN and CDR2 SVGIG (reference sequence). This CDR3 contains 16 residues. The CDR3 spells CAWIFGQGRANYGYTF. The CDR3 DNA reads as TGTGCCTGGATTTTCGGACAGGGGCGGGCTAACTATGGCTACACCTTC.

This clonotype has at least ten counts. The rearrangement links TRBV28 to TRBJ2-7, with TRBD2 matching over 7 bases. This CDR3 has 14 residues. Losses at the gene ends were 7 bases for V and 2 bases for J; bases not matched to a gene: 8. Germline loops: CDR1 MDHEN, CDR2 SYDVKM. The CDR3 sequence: CASTKRDGPYEQYF. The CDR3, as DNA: TGTGCCAGCACCAAGCGGGACGGTCCCTACGAGCAGTACTTC.

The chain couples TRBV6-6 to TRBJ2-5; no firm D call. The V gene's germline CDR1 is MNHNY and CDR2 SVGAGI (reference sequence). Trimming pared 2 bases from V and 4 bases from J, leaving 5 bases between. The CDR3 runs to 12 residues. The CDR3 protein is CASSYDVETQYF. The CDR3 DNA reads TGTGCCAGCAGTTACGACGTAGAGACCCAGTACTTC.

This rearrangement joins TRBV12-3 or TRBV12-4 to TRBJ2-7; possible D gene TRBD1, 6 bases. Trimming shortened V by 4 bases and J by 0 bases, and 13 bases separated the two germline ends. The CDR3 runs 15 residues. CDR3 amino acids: CASSSDRTSSYEQYF. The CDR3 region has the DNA TGTGCCAGCAGTTCAGACAGGACTTCCTCCTACGAGCAGTACTTC.

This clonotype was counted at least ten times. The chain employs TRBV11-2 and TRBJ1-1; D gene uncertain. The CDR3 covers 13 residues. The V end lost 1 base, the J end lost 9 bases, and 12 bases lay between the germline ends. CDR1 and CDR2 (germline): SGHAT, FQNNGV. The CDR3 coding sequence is TGTGCCAGCAGCTTAGCTAACAGTCCGAAAGCTTTCTTT. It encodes CASSLANSPKAFF.

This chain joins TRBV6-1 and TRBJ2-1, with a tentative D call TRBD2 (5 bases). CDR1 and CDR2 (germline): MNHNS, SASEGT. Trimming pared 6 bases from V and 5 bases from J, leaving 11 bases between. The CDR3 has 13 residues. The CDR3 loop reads CASREAANNEQFF. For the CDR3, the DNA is TGTGCCAGCAGGGAGGCCGCTAACAATGAGCAGTTCTTC.

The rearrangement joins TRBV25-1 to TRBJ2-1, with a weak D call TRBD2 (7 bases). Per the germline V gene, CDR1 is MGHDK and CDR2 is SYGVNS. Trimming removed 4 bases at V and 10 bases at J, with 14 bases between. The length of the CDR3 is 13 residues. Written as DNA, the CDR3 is TGTGCCAGCAGTGGCCCGGGGGGACACGAGCAGTTCTTC. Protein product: CASSGPGGHEQFF.

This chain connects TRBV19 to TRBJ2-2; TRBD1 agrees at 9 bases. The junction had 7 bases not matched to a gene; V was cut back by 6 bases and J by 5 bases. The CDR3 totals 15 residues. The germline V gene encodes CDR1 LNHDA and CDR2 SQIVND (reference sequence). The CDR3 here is CASSSDRGFTGELFF. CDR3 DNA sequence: TGTGCCAGTAGCTCAGACAGGGGGTTTACCGGGGAGCTGTTTTTT.

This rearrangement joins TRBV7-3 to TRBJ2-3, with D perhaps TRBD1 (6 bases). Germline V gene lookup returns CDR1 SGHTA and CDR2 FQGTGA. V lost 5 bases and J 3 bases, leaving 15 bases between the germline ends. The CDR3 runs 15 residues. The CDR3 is CASSPPWTETDTQYF. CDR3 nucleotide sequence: TGTGCCAGCAGCCCTCCGTGGACAGAGACAGATACGCAGTATTTT.

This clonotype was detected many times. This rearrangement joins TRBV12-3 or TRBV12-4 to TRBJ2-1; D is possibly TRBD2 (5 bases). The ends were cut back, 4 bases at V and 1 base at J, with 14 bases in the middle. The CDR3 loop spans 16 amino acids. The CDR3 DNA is TGTGCCAGCAGTTCCCCCCAAAGCGGTTCCTACAATGAGCAGTTCTTC. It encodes CASSSPQSGSYNEQFF.

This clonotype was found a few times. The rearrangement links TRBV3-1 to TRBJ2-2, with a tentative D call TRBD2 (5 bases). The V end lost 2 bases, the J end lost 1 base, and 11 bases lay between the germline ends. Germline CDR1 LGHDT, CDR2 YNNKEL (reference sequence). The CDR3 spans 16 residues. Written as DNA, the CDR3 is TGTGCCAGCAGCCAACGGGGTCAGATGAACACCGGGGAGCTGTTTTTT. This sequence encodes CASSQRGQMNTGELFF.

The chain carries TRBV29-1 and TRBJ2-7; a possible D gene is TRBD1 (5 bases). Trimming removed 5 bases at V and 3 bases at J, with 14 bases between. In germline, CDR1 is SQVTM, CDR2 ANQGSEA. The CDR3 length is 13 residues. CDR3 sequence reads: CSVQGVQSYEQYF. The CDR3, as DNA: TGCAGCGTTCAGGGCGTTCAAAGCTACGAGCAGTACTTC.